This T cell receptor (beta chain) appears in the sequencing data of a study of cytomegalovirus exposure and HLA in healthy donors. V gave up 4 bases and J gave up 4 bases; unmatched junction bases: 11. The CDR3 is made up of 16 amino acids. CDR1 is SGHRS, CDR2 YFSETQ, per germline. Comment on this clone: Its antigen is currently unknown.

Amplification used 60 Vbeta primers and 13 Jbeta primers. Assay: immunoSEQ multiplex PCR; the TCRdb copy retains only in-frame clones and omits some. The sample lists approximately 210,000 clones, around 75% occurring once. Regarding the study as a whole: One variant, a missense change in DCLRE1C, was linked in a later analysis to TCR beta V- and J-gene trimming. A later analysis found most CMV-associated TCR beta chains apparently HLA-restricted. TCR beta chains numbering more than 150 were designated cytomegalovirus-associated. TRBV6-2, TRBV6-3 and some other V segments were unresolvable in 87-base-pair reads.

The origin of this receptor is a male donor in good health and CMV-seropositive. The chain uses TRBV5-1 and TRBJ2-5; TRBD2 matches at 9 bases. The specimen sequenced was PBMCs. The CDR3 DNA reads as TGCGCCAGCAGCGGAACCGGGACTAGCTTCTCAGAGACCCAGTACTTC. Encoded protein: CASSGTGTSFSETQYF.